This is a list of T cell receptor beta chains from one sample in a study of metastatic and nonmetastatic thyroid tumors. MiXCR was used by TCRdb to re-call the PCR reads. The table lists 12,000 to 15,000 clones, 25% to 30% of them singletons. Sequencing input: blood. The receptors derive from a female donor with papillary thyroid cancer or a benign thyroid nodule (not recorded which). Some clones in this sample may be carry-over from other donors' samples. CDR3s include the opening cysteine and the closing phenylalanine or tryptophan. Each record gives: J gene, V gene, clone size, D gene, CDR3 protein, CDR3 DNA. The D gene is left open where the match is weak. Clone size, where shown, is once, few, many, or a class for clones that have expanded.

J gene: TRBJ1-5
V gene: TRBV27
clone size: NA
D gene: NA
CDR3 protein: CASSRDIRYQPQHF
CDR3 DNA: TGTGCCAGTAGTCGGGACATCAGATATCAGCCCCAGCATTTT

J gene: TRBJ2-2
V gene: TRBV5-1
clone size: NA
D gene: TRBD2
CDR3 protein: CASSWGGRNGELFF
CDR3 DNA: TGCGCCAGCAGCTGGGGAGGGCGGAACGGGGAGCTGTTTTTT

J gene: TRBJ2-7
V gene: TRBV4-3
clone size: NA
D gene: NA
CDR3 protein: CASSRDGRLDEQYF
CDR3 DNA: TGCGCCAGCAGCCGGGACGGCCGCTTGGACGAGCAGTACTTC

J gene: TRBJ2-7
V gene: TRBV19
clone size: medium-sized
D gene: NA
CDR3 protein: CATSTATYEQYF
CDR3 DNA: TGTGCCACCTCGACAGCGACCTACGAGCAGTACTTC

J gene: TRBJ2-7
V gene: TRBV12-3/TRBV12-4
clone size: medium-sized
D gene: TRBD1
CDR3 protein: CASSLGDRDEQYF
CDR3 DNA: TGTGCCAGCAGTTTGGGGGACAGGGACGAGCAGTACTTC

J gene: TRBJ2-5
V gene: TRBV20-1
clone size: many
D gene: TRBD1
CDR3 protein: CSASSNRGRKTQYF
CDR3 DNA: TGCAGTGCTAGTTCCAACAGGGGGAGAAAGACCCAGTACTTC

J gene: TRBJ1-5
V gene: TRBV12-3/TRBV12-4
clone size: medium-sized
D gene: NA
CDR3 protein: CASSSFLVSNQPQHF
CDR3 DNA: TGTGCCAGCAGCTCCTTTTTAGTAAGCAATCAGCCCCAGCATTTT

J gene: TRBJ1-1
V gene: TRBV20-1
clone size: NA
D gene: NA
CDR3 protein: CSARQGGMNTEAFF
CDR3 DNA: TGCAGTGCTAGACAGGGTGGGATGAACACTGAAGCTTTCTTT

J gene: TRBJ2-3
V gene: TRBV11-2
clone size: medium-sized
D gene: NA
CDR3 protein: CASSLRLSTDTQYF
CDR3 DNA: TGTGCCAGCAGCTTACGGTTAAGCACAGATACGCAGTATTTT

J gene: TRBJ2-5
V gene: TRBV2
clone size: NA
D gene: TRBD1
CDR3 protein: CASISRQGSQETQYF
CDR3 DNA: TGTGCCAGCATTTCTCGACAGGGCAGCCAAGAGACCCAGTACTTC

J gene: TRBJ1-1
V gene: TRBV28
clone size: many
D gene: NA
CDR3 protein: CASKQGGAFF
CDR3 DNA: TGTGCCAGTAAACAGGGAGGGGCTTTCTTT

J gene: TRBJ1-6
V gene: TRBV18
clone size: medium-sized
D gene: TRBD1
CDR3 protein: CASSQDRGISGSPLHF
CDR3 DNA: TGTGCCAGCTCGCAGGACAGGGGCATTAGCGGTTCACCCCTCCACTTT

J gene: TRBJ2-1
V gene: TRBV20-1
clone size: NA
D gene: TRBD1
CDR3 protein: CSANGDRGLSEQFF
CDR3 DNA: TGCAGTGCTAACGGGGACAGGGGACTGAGTGAGCAGTTCTTC

J gene: TRBJ2-7
V gene: TRBV13
clone size: NA
D gene: NA
CDR3 protein: CASILVLYSLYEQYF
CDR3 DNA: TGTGCCAGCATCTTAGTACTCTATTCCCTCTACGAGCAGTACTTC

J gene: TRBJ2-7
V gene: TRBV10-2
clone size: many
D gene: TRBD1
CDR3 protein: CASSLQGHYEQCF
CDR3 DNA: TGCGCCAGCAGCTTACAGGGGCACTACGAGCAGTGCTTC

J gene: TRBJ2-7
V gene: TRBV29-1
clone size: many
D gene: NA
CDR3 protein: CSVEGRAREQYF
CDR3 DNA: TGCAGCGTTGAAGGGAGGGCGCGGGAGCAGTACTTC

J gene: TRBJ2-1
V gene: TRBV20-1
clone size: medium-sized
D gene: NA
CDR3 protein: CSAREGDSYNEQFF
CDR3 DNA: TGCAGTGCTAGAGAGGGTGACTCCTACAATGAGCAGTTCTTC

J gene: TRBJ1-2
V gene: TRBV20-1
clone size: few
D gene: NA
CDR3 protein: CSAGSQAMGYGYTF
CDR3 DNA: TGCAGTGCGGGAAGTCAAGCTATGGGCTATGGCTACACCTTC

J gene: TRBJ2-3
V gene: TRBV15
clone size: NA
D gene: NA
CDR3 protein: CATSRDRVDTQYF
CDR3 DNA: TGTGCCACCAGCAGAGATCGGGTCGATACGCAGTATTTT

J gene: TRBJ1-1
V gene: TRBV28
clone size: few
D gene: NA
CDR3 protein: CASRSNTEAFF
CDR3 DNA: TGTGCCAGCAGGTCAAACACTGAAGCTTTCTTT

J gene: TRBJ1-1
V gene: TRBV5-1
clone size: medium-sized
D gene: TRBD1
CDR3 protein: CASTRDRGKTEAFF
CDR3 DNA: TGCGCCAGCACCAGGGACAGGGGAAAGACTGAAGCTTTCTTT

J gene: TRBJ2-1
V gene: TRBV29-1
clone size: many
D gene: NA
CDR3 protein: CSVDRGQRGEQFF
CDR3 DNA: TGCAGCGTTGATAGGGGACAACGAGGCGAGCAGTTCTTC

J gene: TRBJ2-5
V gene: TRBV6-1
clone size: many
D gene: TRBD1
CDR3 protein: CASRALGQGPRETQYF
CDR3 DNA: TGTGCCAGCAGAGCTCTGGGACAGGGGCCGAGAGAGACCCAGTACTTC

J gene: TRBJ1-2
V gene: TRBV5-6
clone size: many
D gene: NA
CDR3 protein: CASSRLDSFTYGYTF
CDR3 DNA: TGTGCCAGCAGCCGCCTGGACAGCTTCACCTATGGCTACACCTTC

J gene: TRBJ1-2
V gene: TRBV16
clone size: NA
D gene: NA
CDR3 protein: CASSQTAGPNYGYTF
CDR3 DNA: TGTGCCAGCAGCCAAACGGCAGGGCCGAACTATGGCTACACCTTC

J gene: TRBJ2-7
V gene: TRBV20-1
clone size: NA
D gene: TRBD2
CDR3 protein: CSAIQRGSLDSYEQYF
CDR3 DNA: TGCAGTGCTATCCAGCGGGGTAGCCTTGACTCCTACGAGCAGTACTTC

J gene: TRBJ2-2
V gene: TRBV18
clone size: medium-sized
D gene: TRBD2
CDR3 protein: CASSSGLAGGTGELFF
CDR3 DNA: TGTGCCAGCTCGTCTGGACTAGCGGGAGGCACCGGGGAGCTGTTTTTT

J gene: TRBJ2-4
V gene: TRBV28
clone size: few
D gene: NA
CDR3 protein: CASSLAPGVDIQYF
CDR3 DNA: TGTGCCAGCAGTTTAGCCCCTGGTGTAGACATTCAGTACTTC

J gene: TRBJ1-6
V gene: TRBV6-1
clone size: few
D gene: NA
CDR3 protein: CASKDGSPLHF
CDR3 DNA: TGTGCCAGCAAGGACGGGTCACCCCTCCACTTT

J gene: TRBJ2-6
V gene: TRBV7-2
clone size: NA
D gene: NA
CDR3 protein: CASSPSGANVLTF
CDR3 DNA: TGTGCCAGCAGCCCCTCTGGGGCCAACGTCCTGACTTTC

J gene: TRBJ2-5
V gene: TRBV6-1
clone size: many
D gene: TRBD2
CDR3 protein: CASSLLAGGRRTQYF
CDR3 DNA: TGTGCCAGCAGTCTTTTAGCGGGGGGGCGCCGGACCCAGTACTTC

J gene: TRBJ2-2
V gene: TRBV10-1
clone size: NA
D gene: TRBD2
CDR3 protein: CASKSGDVTRELFF
CDR3 DNA: TGCGCCAGCAAGAGCGGGGACGTCACCCGGGAGCTGTTTTTT

J gene: TRBJ1-5
V gene: TRBV5-6
clone size: many
D gene: NA
CDR3 protein: CASRGRQPQHF
CDR3 DNA: TGTGCCAGCAGGGGGCGACAGCCCCAGCATTTT

J gene: TRBJ1-1
V gene: TRBV2
clone size: medium-sized
D gene: NA
CDR3 protein: CASSEERGTEAFF
CDR3 DNA: TGTGCCAGCAGTGAAGAACGGGGCACTGAAGCTTTCTTT

J gene: TRBJ1-1
V gene: TRBV11-2
clone size: NA
D gene: NA
CDR3 protein: CASSSPDTEAFF
CDR3 DNA: TGTGCCAGCAGCTCCCCGGACACTGAAGCTTTCTTT

J gene: TRBJ2-2
V gene: TRBV6-1
clone size: medium-sized
D gene: NA
CDR3 protein: CASNVRGYTGELFF
CDR3 DNA: TGTGCCAGCAATGTCAGAGGGTACACCGGGGAGCTGTTTTTT

J gene: TRBJ1-5
V gene: TRBV2
clone size: medium-sized
D gene: NA
CDR3 protein: CATASSTGNQPQHF
CDR3 DNA: TGTGCCACAGCGAGTTCGACGGGCAATCAGCCCCAGCATTTT

J gene: TRBJ1-1
V gene: TRBV6-2/TRBV6-3
clone size: NA
D gene: NA
CDR3 protein: CASSYLRAEAFF
CDR3 DNA: TGTGCCAGCAGTTACTTGAGGGCTGAAGCTTTCTTT

J gene: TRBJ1-1
V gene: TRBV19
clone size: NA
D gene: NA
CDR3 protein: CASSITRAALPEAFF
CDR3 DNA: TGTGCCAGTAGTATTACCCGGGCAGCTCTACCTGAAGCTTTCTTT

J gene: TRBJ1-2
V gene: TRBV6-1
clone size: NA
D gene: TRBD1
CDR3 protein: CASRSTGGVANYGYTF
CDR3 DNA: TGTGCCAGCAGGAGTACAGGGGGGGTAGCTAACTATGGCTACACCTTC

J gene: TRBJ1-1
V gene: TRBV30
clone size: once
D gene: TRBD1
CDR3 protein: CAWSNRGRDGTEAFF
CDR3 DNA: TGTGCCTGGAGTAACAGGGGGCGAGACGGCACTGAAGCTTTCTTT

J gene: TRBJ2-7
V gene: TRBV6-2/TRBV6-3
clone size: NA
D gene: TRBD2
CDR3 protein: CASIFGLAGSEEQYF
CDR3 DNA: TGTGCCAGCATTTTCGGACTAGCGGGATCGGAAGAGCAGTACTTC

J gene: TRBJ2-7
V gene: TRBV6-1
clone size: NA
D gene: NA
CDR3 protein: CASRDLSRPHEQYF
CDR3 DNA: TGTGCCAGCAGAGACTTGTCTAGGCCCCACGAGCAGTACTTC

J gene: TRBJ1-1
V gene: TRBV6-1
clone size: medium-sized
D gene: TRBD1
CDR3 protein: CASSWDRVNTEAFF
CDR3 DNA: TGTGCCAGCAGCTGGGACAGGGTGAACACTGAAGCTTTCTTT

J gene: TRBJ1-2
V gene: TRBV4-1
clone size: NA
D gene: NA
CDR3 protein: CASSQGWHMGLLNYGYTF
CDR3 DNA: TGCGCCAGCAGCCAAGGGTGGCACATGGGATTACTGAACTATGGCTACACCTTC

J gene: TRBJ1-6
V gene: TRBV19
clone size: medium-sized
D gene: TRBD1
CDR3 protein: CASGWDSSYNSPLHF
CDR3 DNA: TGTGCCAGTGGGTGGGACAGCTCCTATAATTCACCCCTCCACTTT

J gene: TRBJ2-6
V gene: TRBV6-2/TRBV6-3
clone size: medium-sized
D gene: NA
CDR3 protein: CASSPIGSGANVLTF
CDR3 DNA: TGTGCCAGCAGCCCCATTGGCTCTGGGGCCAACGTCCTGACTTTC

J gene: TRBJ2-3
V gene: TRBV27
clone size: NA
D gene: TRBD2
CDR3 protein: CASSSPGLDLYTQYF
CDR3 DNA: TGTGCCAGCAGTTCCCCGGGACTAGATTTGTATACGCAGTATTTT

J gene: TRBJ2-1
V gene: TRBV24-1
clone size: medium-sized
D gene: NA
CDR3 protein: CATSDSLGGHYNEQFF
CDR3 DNA: TGTGCCACCAGTGATTCACTAGGGGGGCACTACAATGAGCAGTTCTTC

J gene: TRBJ2-2
V gene: TRBV2
clone size: NA
D gene: NA
CDR3 protein: CASSEPRQNTGELFF
CDR3 DNA: TGTGCCAGCAGTGAACCGCGGCAAAACACCGGGGAGCTGTTTTTT

J gene: TRBJ2-3
V gene: TRBV6-1
clone size: many
D gene: NA
CDR3 protein: CACRDGSTDTQYF
CDR3 DNA: TGTGCCTGCCGGGACGGAAGCACAGATACGCAGTATTTT

J gene: TRBJ1-3
V gene: TRBV6-1
clone size: NA
D gene: NA
CDR3 protein: CASSGHSGNTIYF
CDR3 DNA: TGTGCCAGCAGTGGACACTCTGGAAACACCATATATTTT

J gene: TRBJ1-5
V gene: TRBV6-2/TRBV6-3
clone size: medium-sized
D gene: NA
CDR3 protein: CASGGGTSGIQPQHF
CDR3 DNA: TGTGCCAGCGGGGGAGGGACCTCAGGGATACAGCCCCAGCATTTT

J gene: TRBJ2-5
V gene: TRBV9
clone size: many
D gene: NA
CDR3 protein: CASSVGLGRETQYF
CDR3 DNA: TGTGCCAGCAGCGTAGGTTTGGGGCGGGAGACCCAGTACTTC

J gene: TRBJ2-5
V gene: TRBV24-1
clone size: few
D gene: NA
CDR3 protein: CATSDFAWGETQYF
CDR3 DNA: TGTGCCACCAGTGATTTTGCTTGGGGAGAGACCCAGTACTTC

J gene: TRBJ1-2
V gene: TRBV20-1
clone size: NA
D gene: TRBD1
CDR3 protein: CSAPDRGPSYTF
CDR3 DNA: TGCAGTGCTCCCGACAGGGGGCCGAGCTACACCTTC

J gene: TRBJ1-4
V gene: TRBV5-1
clone size: medium-sized
D gene: NA
CDR3 protein: CASSLGPPDTNEKLFF
CDR3 DNA: TGCGCCAGCAGCCTAGGACCCCCCGACACTAATGAAAAACTGTTTTTT

J gene: TRBJ2-3
V gene: TRBV5-1
clone size: many
D gene: NA
CDR3 protein: CASSLGGDTQYF
CDR3 DNA: TGCGCCAGCAGCTTGGGGGGGGATACGCAGTATTTT

J gene: TRBJ2-5
V gene: TRBV2
clone size: medium-sized
D gene: NA
CDR3 protein: CASSLEGDGTQYF
CDR3 DNA: TGTGCCAGCAGTCTAGAGGGGGACGGGACCCAGTACTTC

J gene: TRBJ1-1
V gene: TRBV6-1
clone size: few
D gene: NA
CDR3 protein: CASGEWRAGAFF
CDR3 DNA: TGTGCCAGCGGCGAATGGAGGGCTGGTGCTTTCTTT